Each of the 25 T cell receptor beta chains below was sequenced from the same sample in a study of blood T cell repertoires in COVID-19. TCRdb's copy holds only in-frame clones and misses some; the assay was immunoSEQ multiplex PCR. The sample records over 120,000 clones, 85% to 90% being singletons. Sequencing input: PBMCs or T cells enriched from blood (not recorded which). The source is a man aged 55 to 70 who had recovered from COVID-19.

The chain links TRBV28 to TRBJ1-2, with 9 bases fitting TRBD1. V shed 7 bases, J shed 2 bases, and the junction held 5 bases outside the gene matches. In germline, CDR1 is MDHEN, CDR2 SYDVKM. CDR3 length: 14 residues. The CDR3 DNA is TGTGCCAGCACGGGGACAGGGTTAAACTATGGCTACACCTTC. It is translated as CASTGTGLNYGYTF.

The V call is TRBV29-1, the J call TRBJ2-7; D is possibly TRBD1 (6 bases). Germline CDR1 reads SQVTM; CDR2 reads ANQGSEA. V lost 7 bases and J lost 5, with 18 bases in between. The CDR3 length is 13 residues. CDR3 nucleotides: TGCAGCGCGGAAATAGGGGGTTTGGACGAGCAGTACTTC. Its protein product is CSAEIGGLDEQYF.

CDR3 sequence (DNA): TGTGCCAGCTCTCCTTCGGGTATGAACACTGAAGCTTTCTTT. Protein sequence: CASSPSGMNTEAFF. The V gene is TRBV18, the J gene TRBJ1-1; D is unresolved. From germline, CDR1 is KGHSH and CDR2 LQKENI. The CDR3 is 14 amino acids. Trimming left V 6 bases short and J 0 bases short, with 11 bases between. The complete variable domain, with remaining parts taken from reference TRBV18 and TRBJ1-1, reads NAGVMQNPRHLVRRRGQEARLRCSPMKGHSHVYWYRQLPEEGLKFMVYLQKENIIDESGMPKERFSAEFPKEGPSILRIQQVVRGDSAAYFCASSPSGMNTEAFFGQGTRLTVV.

The CDR3 protein is CASSPPGQGNSPLHF. CDR3 bases: TGTGCCAGCAGCCCTCCGGGACAGGGAAATTCACCCCTCCACTTT. This chain joins TRBV11-1 and TRBJ1-6; 9 bases are a match to TRBD1. CDR1 and CDR2 (germline): SGHAT, FQDESV (reference sequence). The CDR3 is made up of 15 amino acids. V trimming: 5 bases; J trimming: 7 bases; junction bases outside the gene matches: 6.

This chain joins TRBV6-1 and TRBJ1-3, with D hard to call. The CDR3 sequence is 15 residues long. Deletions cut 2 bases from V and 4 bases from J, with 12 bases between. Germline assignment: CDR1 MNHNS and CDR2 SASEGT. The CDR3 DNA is TGTGCCAGCAGTGAATCCCCTCCGAGCGGAAACACCATATATTTT. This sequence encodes CASSESPPSGNTIYF.

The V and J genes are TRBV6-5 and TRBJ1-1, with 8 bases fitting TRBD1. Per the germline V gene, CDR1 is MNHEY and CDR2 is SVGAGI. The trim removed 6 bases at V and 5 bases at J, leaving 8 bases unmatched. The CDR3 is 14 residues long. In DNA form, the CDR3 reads TGTGCCAGCAGGGGGACAGGTTATTGGACTGAAGCTTTCTTT. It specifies CASRGTGYWTEAFF.

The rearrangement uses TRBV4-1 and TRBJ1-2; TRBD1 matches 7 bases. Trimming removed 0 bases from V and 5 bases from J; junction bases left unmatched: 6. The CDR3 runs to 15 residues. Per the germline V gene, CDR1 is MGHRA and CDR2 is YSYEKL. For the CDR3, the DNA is TGCGCCAGCAGCCAAGAAGACAGGGTTCGTTATGGCTACACCTTC. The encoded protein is CASSQEDRVRYGYTF.

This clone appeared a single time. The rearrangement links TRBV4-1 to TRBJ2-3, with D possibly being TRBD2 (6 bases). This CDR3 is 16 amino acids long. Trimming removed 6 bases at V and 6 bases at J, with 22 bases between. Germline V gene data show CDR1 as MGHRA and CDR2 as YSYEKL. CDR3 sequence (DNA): TGCGCCAGCAGTCACCGCGCGCGGGGAGGAGGTGATACGCAGTATTTT. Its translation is CASSHRARGGGDTQYF.

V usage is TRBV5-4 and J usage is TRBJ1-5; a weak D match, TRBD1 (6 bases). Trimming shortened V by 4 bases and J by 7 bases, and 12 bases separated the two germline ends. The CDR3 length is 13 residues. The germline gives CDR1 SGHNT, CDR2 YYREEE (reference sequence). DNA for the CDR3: TGTGCCAGCAGCAAACAGGGAACCCAGCCCCAGCATTTT. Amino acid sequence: CASSKQGTQPQHF.

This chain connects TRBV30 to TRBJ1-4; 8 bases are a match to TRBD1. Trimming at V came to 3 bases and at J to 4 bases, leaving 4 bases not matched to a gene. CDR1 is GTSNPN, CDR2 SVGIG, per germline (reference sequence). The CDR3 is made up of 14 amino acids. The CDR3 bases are TGTGCCTGGAGCAACGACAGGGGTAATGAAAAACTGTTTTTT. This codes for CAWSNDRGNEKLFF.

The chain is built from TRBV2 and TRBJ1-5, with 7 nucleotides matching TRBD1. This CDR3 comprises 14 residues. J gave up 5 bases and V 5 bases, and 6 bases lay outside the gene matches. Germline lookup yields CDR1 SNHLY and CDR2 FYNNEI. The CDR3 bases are TGTGCCAGCAGTTCACAGGGGCTCTATCAGCCCCAGCATTTT. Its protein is CASSSQGLYQPQHF.

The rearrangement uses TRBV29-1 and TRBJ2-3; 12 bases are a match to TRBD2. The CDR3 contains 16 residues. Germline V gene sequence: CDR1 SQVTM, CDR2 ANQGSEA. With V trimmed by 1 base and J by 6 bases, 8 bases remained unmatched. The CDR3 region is CSVEGLGLAGFDTQYF. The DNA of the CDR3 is TGCAGCGTTGAAGGCCTAGGACTAGCGGGATTTGATACGCAGTATTTT.

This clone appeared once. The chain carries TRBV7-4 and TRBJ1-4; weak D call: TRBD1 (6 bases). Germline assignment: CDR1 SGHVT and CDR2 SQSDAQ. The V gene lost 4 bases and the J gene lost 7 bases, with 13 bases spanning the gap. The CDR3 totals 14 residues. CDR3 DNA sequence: TGTGCCAGCAGCTGGCAGGGAGGGGGTGAAAAACTGTTTTTT. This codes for CASSWQGGGEKLFF.

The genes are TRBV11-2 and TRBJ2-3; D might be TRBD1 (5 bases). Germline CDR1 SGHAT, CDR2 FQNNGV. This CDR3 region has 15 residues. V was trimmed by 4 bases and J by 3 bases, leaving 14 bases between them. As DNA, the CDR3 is TGTGCCAGCAGCTCCTATGTCCAGGGAACAGATACGCAGTATTTT. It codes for CASSSYVQGTDTQYF. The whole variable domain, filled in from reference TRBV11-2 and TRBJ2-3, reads EAGVAQSPRYKIIEKRQSVAFWCNPISGHATLYWYQQILGQGPKLLIQFQNNGVVDDSQLPKDRFSAERLKGVDSTLKIQPAKLEDSAVYLCASSSYVQGTDTQYFGPGTRLTVL.

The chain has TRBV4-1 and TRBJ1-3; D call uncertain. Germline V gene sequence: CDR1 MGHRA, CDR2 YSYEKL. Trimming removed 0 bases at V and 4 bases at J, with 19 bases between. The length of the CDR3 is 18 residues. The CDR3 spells CASSQETLAISYGNTIYF. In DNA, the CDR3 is TGCGCCAGCAGCCAAGAAACGCTGGCCATATCGTACGGAAACACCATATATTTT.

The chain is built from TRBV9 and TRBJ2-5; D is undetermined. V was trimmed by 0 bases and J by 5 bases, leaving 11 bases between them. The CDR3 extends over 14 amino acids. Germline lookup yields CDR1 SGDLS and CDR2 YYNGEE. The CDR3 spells CASSVGSGVETQYF. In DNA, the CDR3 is TGTGCCAGCAGCGTAGGCTCAGGCGTGGAGACCCAGTACTTC. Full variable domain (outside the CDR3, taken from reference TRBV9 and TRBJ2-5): DSGVTQTPKHLITATGQRVTLRCSPRSGDLSVYWYQQSLDQGLQFLIQYYNGEERAKGNILERFSAQQFPDLHSELNLSSLELGDSALYFCASSVGSGVETQYFGPGTRLLVL.

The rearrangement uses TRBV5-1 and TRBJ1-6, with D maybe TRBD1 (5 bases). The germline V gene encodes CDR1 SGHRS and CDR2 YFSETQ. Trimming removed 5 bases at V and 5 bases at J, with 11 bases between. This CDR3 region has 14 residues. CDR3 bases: TGCGCCAGCAGACAGGACGGAAATAATTCACCCCTCCACTTT. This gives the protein CASRQDGNNSPLHF.

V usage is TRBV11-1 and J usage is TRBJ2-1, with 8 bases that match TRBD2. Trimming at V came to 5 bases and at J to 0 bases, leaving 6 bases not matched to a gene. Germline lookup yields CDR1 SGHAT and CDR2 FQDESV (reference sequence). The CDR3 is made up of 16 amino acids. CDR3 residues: CASSAPGTSSYNEQFF. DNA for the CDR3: TGTGCCAGCAGCGCACCTGGGACTAGCTCCTACAATGAGCAGTTCTTC.

The CDR3 DNA follows: TGTGCCAGCAGCCTGGGACAGCAGCGATCACCCCTCCACTTT. It encodes CASSLGQQRSPLHF. The V gene is TRBV3-1 (or the pseudogene TRBV3-2), the J gene TRBJ1-6; 7 bases fit TRBD1. The V gene's germline CDR1 is LGHDT and CDR2 YNNKEL (reference sequence). V gave up 4 bases and J gave up 10 bases; unmatched junction bases: 7. The CDR3 has 14 amino acids.

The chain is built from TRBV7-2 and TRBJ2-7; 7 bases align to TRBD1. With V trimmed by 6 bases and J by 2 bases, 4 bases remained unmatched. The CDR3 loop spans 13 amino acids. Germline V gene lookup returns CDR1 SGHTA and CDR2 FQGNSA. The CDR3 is CASRQGIPYEQYF. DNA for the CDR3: TGTGCCAGCAGACAGGGGATCCCCTACGAGCAGTACTTC.

The CDR3: CASSLTVGGGYTF. In DNA, the CDR3 is TGTGCCAGCAGCTTGACGGTGGGAGGAGGCTACACCTTC. The chain links TRBV5-6 to TRBJ1-2; D gene unclear. Germline assignment: CDR1 SGHDT and CDR2 YYEEEE. The CDR3 runs to 13 residues. Deletions cut 1 base from V and 8 bases from J, with 12 bases between.

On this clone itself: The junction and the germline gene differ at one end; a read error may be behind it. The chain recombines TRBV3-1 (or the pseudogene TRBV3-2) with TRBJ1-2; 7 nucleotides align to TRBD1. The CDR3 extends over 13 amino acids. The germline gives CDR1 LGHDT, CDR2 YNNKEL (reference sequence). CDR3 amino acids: CASSPGQLTLCHF. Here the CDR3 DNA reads TGTGCCAGCAGCCCGGGACAGCTCACACTCTGCCACTTC.

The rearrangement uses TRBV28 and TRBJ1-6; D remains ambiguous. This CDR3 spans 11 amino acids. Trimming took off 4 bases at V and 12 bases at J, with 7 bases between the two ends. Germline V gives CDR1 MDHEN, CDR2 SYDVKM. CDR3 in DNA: TGTGCCAGCAGTTCCGCACTACCCCTCCACTTT. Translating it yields CASSSALPLHF.

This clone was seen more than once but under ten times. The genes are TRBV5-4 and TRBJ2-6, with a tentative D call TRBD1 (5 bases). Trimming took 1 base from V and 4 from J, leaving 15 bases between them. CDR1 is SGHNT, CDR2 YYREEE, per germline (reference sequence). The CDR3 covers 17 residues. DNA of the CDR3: TGTGCCAGCAGCTTGCGAGGCAGGGAACTCGGGGCCAACGTCCTGACTTTC. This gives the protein CASSLRGRELGANVLTF.

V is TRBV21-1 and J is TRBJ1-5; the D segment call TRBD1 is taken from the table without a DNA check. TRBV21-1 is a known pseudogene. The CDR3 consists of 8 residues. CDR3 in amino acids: CASSTRGF. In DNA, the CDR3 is TGTGCCAGCAGCACAAGGGGTTTT.